Included here is one TCR beta chain sequence, with context. The clone's antigen remains unknown. No much larger clone exists at a distance of one base, and base qualities are not known. Receptor amplification or capture employed the immunoSEQ multiplex PCR assay. A mixture of 60 forward primers for TCR Vbeta segments and 13 reverse primers for TCR Jbeta segments was used in the multiplex PCR. The CDR3 region of rearranged TCR beta genes was amplified from genomic DNA by a multiplex PCR assay. The Illumina HiSeq System was used to sequence the amplified TCR beta libraries as 87-base-pair reads. Regarding the original processing steps: A later analysis counted tens of millions of unique TCR beta chains across the 690 or so repertoires, and roughly 9.9 million of these chains were shared by at least two donors. Raw reads were error-corrected and collapsed into unique sequences with a nearest-neighbor algorithm that merged closely related sequences to remove PCR and sequencing errors. V, D and J gene segments were assigned by aligning CDR3 sequences to IMGT reference sequences. For a sequence to be retained, at least a six-nucleotide match to both a V gene segment and a J gene segment was required. Rearrangements were called productive when the CDR3 lacked stop codons and stayed in frame with V and J; all others were non-productive. Following IMGT convention, CDR3 was defined as the stretch from the second conserved V-encoded cysteine to the conserved J-encoded phenylalanine. The earlier analysis of roughly 590 of the donors excluded sequences that lacked an unambiguous match to a single V gene segment. In an earlier analysis of 450 to 700 of the donors, V segments were called functional above 56.7% productive rearrangements and were called segregating when the between-donor standard deviation exceeded 5%. To diagnose cytomegalovirus status from the catalog of TCR beta chain sequences, a statistical classification framework was built. A later analysis assigned V and J genes by comparing TCR nucleotide sequences with IMGT/GENE-DB human TR gene sequences. A later analysis assigned CDR3 sequences and most-parsimonious VDJ recombination scenarios with the TCRdist pipeline. A later analysis defined each TCR beta chain by its CDR3 amino acid sequence plus V-gene family, and excluded reads lacking a unique V-gene family. A later analysis removed 550 to 650 highly shared, low-generation-probability nucleotide sequences to deal with suspected cross-contamination and a sequencing artifact. In a later analysis, a clonal expansion index was calculated for each public chain from normalized within-repertoire ranks of inferred template counts. In a later analysis, generation probabilities were computed with a VDJ recombination model fitted to out-of-frame rearrangements, and the resulting probabilities were checked against IGoR. A later analysis scored TCR-TCR, TCR-HLA and TCR-CMV co-occurrence with hypergeometric tests, applying a repertoire-size bias correction to TCR pairs. To estimate false discovery rates, a later analysis permuted the HLA or CMV assignments 20 times. A later analysis grouped co-occurring TCRs with DBSCAN, adding TCRdist sequence similarity when clustering within HLA-allele-positive subsets. Repertoires with fewer than 30,000 or more than 120,000 public chains, plus five repertoires with anomalous nucleotide sharing, were excluded from co-occurrence clustering. TCRdb's version of the immuneACCESS table is confined to in-frame rearrangements and falls short of the full clone set. An unresolved V gene accounts for under half of the shortfall where checked; the remainder is of unknown origin. V and J calls and clone size are those listed in that table; D and trimming were worked out from the DNA. This sample lists 35,000 to 55,000 clones; approximately 60% were detected once. Roughly 9.4% of the sample is taken by the ten largest.

This entry is derived from a study of cytomegalovirus exposure and HLA in healthy donors (dated by TCRdb to 2015 to 2018). Background for the entire study: An earlier analysis of roughly 500 of the donors reported 276 Gb of sequence data and 95 million to 130 million unique TCR beta sequences obtained from roughly 170 million T cells. An early release that covered 500 to 800 HLA-typed donors contained around 300 gigabases of sequencing data and 75 million to 100 million unique TCR sequences. The genetic ancestry cluster associated with self-reported Caucasian donors included about four fifths of the 350 to 500 genotyped donors. The study aimed to test whether cataloging public T cell receptors could reveal signatures of past pathogen exposure. The T cell repertoires of several hundred subjects were profiled by immunosequencing and related to cytomegalovirus serostatus. In addition to the first cohort of several hundred subjects, a separate validation cohort of around 110 different subjects was used. The study combined high-throughput TCR immunosequencing, statistical association of individual TCRs with disease status, and machine learning to predict cytomegalovirus infection status. In a later analysis, previously published TCR beta repertoires from 670 or so donors were re-analyzed and high-resolution HLA genotyping was added so that TCR occurrence patterns could be studied. Rather than using new phenotypic data, the later analysis identified candidate immune exposures from TCR beta sequences and from how often those sequences occurred across donors. An earlier analysis of around 580 of the donors used high-throughput TCR beta sequencing to judge whether each TCR beta V gene segment behaved as functional or pseudogenic. Donor age, sex, ethnicity and CMV serostatus were collected together with the repertoire data. Genome-wide SNP genotypes for about 65% of the 666 donors were used in a later genetic analysis, which treated that subset as a discovery cohort. Every discovery cohort repertoire had been produced on one sequencing platform. HLA typing included class I and class II loci at four-digit resolution. Typing coverage differed by locus: A, B, C, DRB1 and DQB1 were typed in about 620-640 donors, DQA1 in 500 to 550, DPA1 in around 580, and DPB1 in approximately 450. Four to six DR-DQ haplotypes were handled as single units for association and clustering, since linkage in the cohort was strong. On average, around 230,000 unique TCR beta nucleotide sequences were sequenced per donor among some 420 genotyped donors of the cohort, with approximately 18% of those sequences being non-productive. Summary of the overall study and its limitations: Broadly in line with IMGT annotations, most TCR beta V segments showed up in productive rearrangements about 90% or about 30% of the time in an earlier analysis of roughly 590 of the donors. Most CMV-associated TCR beta chains appeared to be HLA-restricted in a later analysis, and the HLA associations seemed to be driven largely by CMV exposure. Some IMGT-functional V segments, including TRBV6-2 and TRBV6-3, could not be distinguished by the 87-base-pair reads and were therefore excluded. Only TCR beta chains were sequenced in this cohort, and the absence of alpha or paired-chain data limited detectable features. In vitro tests confirmed that a few of the cytomegalovirus-associated TCR beta chains recognize cytomegalovirus antigens. A group of highly shared sequence variants was considered likely to be a technical artifact of the sequencing pipeline. HLA typing was unavailable for some donors at each locus, so association tests used only the typed subset. In the study, roughly 160 TCR beta chains were listed as associated with cytomegalovirus. In a later analysis, the rate of TCR association differed among HLA loci, with DRB1 alleles having the most associated TCRs and HLA-C alleles having the fewest. Specific HLA alleles were associated with over 15,000 TCR beta sequences at a false discovery rate of 0.05 in a later analysis. A later analysis found that HLA-associated TCR beta chains were more clonally expanded and had lower generation probabilities than equally common non-associated chains. According to a later analysis, parvovirus B19, influenza, CMV and Epstein-Barr virus appeared linked to several top co-occurrence clusters. Compared with the roughly 670-donor mean, donors in an Asian-associated ancestry cluster had fewer N-insertions in productive TCRs, according to a later genetic analysis. The earlier analysis of some 560 of the donors excluded roughly 16 rarely observed V segments, including chromosome 9 orphons, because counts were too low. For the cohort, immune exposure information was limited to CMV serostatus. V-gene and J-gene trimming of TCR beta chains was associated with a missense DCLRE1C variant in a later genetic analysis, and the association was replicated in an independent cohort. When HLA alleles, especially DR and DQ, strongly co-occurred, attributing TCR associations to individual alleles was difficult. A further reported finding was that TCR beta sequences accurately predicted the HLA-A and HLA-B alleles for most subjects in the first cohort. Most TCR sequences were seen in very few donors, while some public TCRs were found in many individuals. Linkage disequilibrium might explain the correlated functional status among segregating V segments, but an unknown experimental factor could not be excluded. Sequencing depth was assumed to be roughly uniform across donors in the presence/absence analyses, though that assumption may not hold. In both the original and validation cohorts, the classifier was reported to diagnose cytomegalovirus status with high specificity and sensitivity. The authors suggested that the approach could potentially be generalized to other disease states and immunological phenotypes.

The CDR3 runs 14 amino acids, cysteine and phenylalanine included. The only DNA kept is the CDR3, 42 bases in frame from the first base. CDR1 SNHLY and CDR2 FYNNEI are derived from the germline V gene. The germline ends are 10 bases apart after V is trimmed by 2 bases and J by 2 bases. The cohort was made up of about 610 healthy bone marrow donors. All cohort members were sampled while nominally healthy, although unrecorded immune exposures were likely present. Of the 700 or so cohort members, roughly 300 had positive CMV serostatus and 350 to 450 had negative CMV serostatus, and CMV serostatus was not recorded for the donor. A peripheral blood sample was collected from each donor, and TCR beta sequencing was performed on peripheral blood mononuclear cells. Genomic DNA was extracted from the blood cell samples with the Qiagen DNeasy Blood Extraction Kit.

The sequence joins TRBV2 to TRBJ2-7; the D gene is possibly TRBD1, with 5 bases matching. Sequenced sample: PBMCs. The receptor's source is a human donor in good health. The nucleotide sequence reads as follows: TGTGCCAGCAGTGAACGCAGGGCTGCCTACGAGCAGTACTTC. Its product reads: CASSERRAAYEQYF.